Below are 11 T cell receptor beta chains sequenced from a single sample in a study of shared clonotypes between healthy human individuals. CD8 cells classed as naive were CD45RO-negative and positively selected for CCR7, excluding terminally differentiated effector memory CD45RA+ cells. Profiled with immunoSEQ multiplex PCR; TCRdb holds only in-frame clones, not every one. Here the sample spans around 2.1 million clones, 85% to 95% being singletons. The sequencing sample was made of naive CD8+ T cells from PBMCs. The receptors here all came from a young man in good health. Some clones in this sample may be carry-over from other donors' samples.

The rearrangement joins TRBV5-1 to TRBJ1-2, with TRBD1 matching over 9 bases. J was trimmed by 6 bases and V by 4 bases; bases with no gene match: 10. The germline CDR1 and CDR2 sequences are SGHRS and YFSETQ. The CDR3 sequence is 15 residues long. The CDR3 bases are TGCGCCAGCAGCCCAGGGACAGGGCGGGAGGATGGCTACACCTTC. Translation: CASSPGTGREDGYTF.

V is TRBV11-2 and J is TRBJ2-5; unclear D gene. V was shortened by 0 bases and J by 5 bases, with 7 bases between the two germline ends. The CDR3 runs 13 residues. The germline V gene encodes CDR1 SGHAT and CDR2 FQNNGV. Here the CDR3 reads CASSLEVVETQYF. CDR3 DNA sequence: TGTGCCAGCAGCTTAGAGGTAGTGGAGACCCAGTACTTC.

The CDR3 here is CASSQDWGLGPYEQYF. Here the CDR3 DNA reads TGCGCCAGCAGCCAAGACTGGGGCCTGGGTCCCTACGAGCAGTACTTC. The genes are TRBV4-3 and TRBJ2-7, with D possibly matching TRBD1 (5 bases). The germline V gene encodes CDR1 LGHNA and CDR2 YSLEER. V gave up 0 bases and J gave up 2 bases, with 14 bases separating them. CDR3 length: 16 amino acids.

The chain joins TRBV28 to TRBJ2-7; D possibly corresponds to TRBD2 (5 bases). The V gene lost 2 bases and the J gene lost 0 bases, with 17 bases spanning the gap. Per germline, CDR1 MDHEN and CDR2 SYDVKM. The CDR3 sequence is 17 residues long. The CDR3 loop reads CASSLNLADGLSYEQYF. CDR3 sequence (DNA): TGTGCCAGCAGTTTAAATCTTGCGGACGGACTCTCCTACGAGCAGTACTTC.

The chain links TRBV5-6 to TRBJ1-2, with D uncertain. This CDR3 contains 15 residues. The V end was cut by 4 bases, the J end by 0 bases, with 13 bases between. CDR1 is SGHDT, CDR2 YYEEEE, per germline. The DNA for the CDR3 is TGTGCCAGCAGCAACTACCGGGAAGCTAACTATGGCTACACCTTC. This codes for CASSNYREANYGYTF. The full variable domain, completed using reference TRBV5-6 and TRBJ1-2, is DAGVTQSPTHLIKTRGQQVTLRCSPKSGHDTVSWYQQALGQGPQFIFQYYEEEERQRGNFPDRFSGHQFPNYSSELNVNALLLGDSALYLCASSNYREANYGYTFGSGTRLTVV.

The rearrangement joins TRBV28 to TRBJ2-1; 7 bases agree with TRBD2. This CDR3 spans 16 amino acids. The V gene end was trimmed by 5 bases and the J gene end by 3 bases; junction bases not matched to a gene: 10. Per germline, CDR1 MDHEN and CDR2 SYDVKM. CDR3 DNA sequence: TGTGCCAGCAGTATCCCCCCAGCGGGACTCTACAATGAGCAGTTCTTC. Translation gives CASSIPPAGLYNEQFF. The full variable domain, completed using reference TRBV28 and TRBJ2-1, is DVKVTQSSRYLVKRTGEKVFLECVQDMDHENMFWYRQDPGLGLRLIYFSYDVKMKEKGDIPEGYSVSREKKERFSLILESASTNQTSMYLCASSIPPAGLYNEQFFGPGTRLTVL.

The chain has TRBV2 and TRBJ2-2, with 15 bases fitting TRBD2. This CDR3 spans 17 amino acids. Trimming removed 6 bases from V and 3 bases from J; junction bases left unmatched: 5. Germline lookup yields CDR1 SNHLY and CDR2 FYNNEI. The CDR3 protein is CASSRTSGRAHTGELFF. The CDR3 nucleotides are TGTGCCAGCAGCCGGACTAGCGGGAGGGCCCACACCGGGGAGCTGTTTTTT.

V is TRBV19 and J is TRBJ1-1; no reliable D call. The V gene's germline CDR1 is LNHDA and CDR2 SQIVND (reference sequence). This CDR3 comprises 13 residues. Between the trimmed V and J ends, which lost 4 bases and 4 bases, there was a span of 10 bases. The CDR3 loop reads CASSRLGSTEAFF. CDR3 DNA: TGTGCCAGTAGTAGGCTCGGGAGCACTGAAGCTTTCTTT.

This clone has just one count. The chain recombines TRBV25-1 with TRBJ1-5, with 8 nucleotides matching TRBD1. V shed 8 bases, J shed 5 bases, and the junction held 11 bases outside the gene matches. Germline V lookup: CDR1 MGHDK, CDR2 SYGVNS. This CDR3 has 15 residues. The CDR3 loop is CASGQDRGRDQPQHF. The CDR3 DNA is TGTGCCAGCGGGCAAGACAGGGGACGGGATCAGCCCCAGCATTTT.

The chain uses TRBV7-9 and TRBJ2-7; either TRBD1 or TRBD2 may fit D (6 bases each). Looked up from germline, CDR1 is SEHNR and CDR2 is FQNEAQ (reference sequence). This CDR3 comprises 14 residues. V was trimmed by 5 bases and J by 4 bases, leaving 15 bases between them. The CDR3 coding sequence is TGTGCCAGCAGCGGGGGGCGAGATTTGTACGAGCAGTACTTC. It codes for CASSGGRDLYEQYF. Full variable domain (rest looked up from reference TRBV7-9 and TRBJ2-7): DTGVSQNPRHKITKRGQNVTFRCDPISEHNRLYWYRQTLGQGPEFLTYFQNEAQLEKSRLLSDRFSAERPKGSFSTLEIQRTEQGDSAMYLCASSGGRDLYEQYFGPGTRLTVT.

The rearrangement uses TRBV7-2 and TRBJ2-7; TRBD1 is a possible D gene (7 bases). Germline CDR1 is SGHTA and CDR2 is FQGNSA. The CDR3 is made up of 15 amino acids. Trimming removed 5 bases from V and 3 bases from J, with 17 bases in between. This chain's CDR3 is CASSPRAGGIYEQYF. The CDR3 bases are TGTGCCAGCAGCCCCCGGGCAGGGGGGATCTACGAGCAGTACTTC.